Below are 31 T cell receptor beta chains sequenced from a single sample in a study of blood T cell repertoires in COVID-19. Generated by immunoSEQ multiplex PCR, the TCRdb table keeps only in-frame clones and is missing some. This table holds some 230,000 clones, roughly 83% found once. The sequencing sample was made of peripheral blood. These receptor sequences come from a woman aged 50 to 60 with acute or convalescent COVID-19.

This chain joins TRBV5-6 and TRBJ1-1; the D gene is possibly TRBD1 (5 bases). Germline-derived CDR1 and CDR2 are SGHDT and YYEEEE. The CDR3 loop spans 16 amino acids. V dropped 2 bases and J dropped 5 bases, with 19 bases sitting between them. As DNA, the CDR3 is TGTGCCAGCAGCTTACGAAGGCCCTTAAGGACAACTGAAGCTTTCTTT. Protein: CASSLRRPLRTTEAFF. Based on the CDR3 plus reference TRBV5-6 and TRBJ1-1, the full variable domain is DAGVTQSPTHLIKTRGQQVTLRCSPKSGHDTVSWYQQALGQGPQFIFQYYEEEERQRGNFPDRFSGHQFPNYSSELNVNALLLGDSALYLCASSLRRPLRTTEAFFGQGTRLTVV.

Here the CDR3 reads CASRRLTGHAYEQYF. CDR3 DNA: TGTGCCAGCAGACGCCTGACGGGACATGCCTACGAGCAGTACTTC. V is TRBV11-2 and J is TRBJ2-7, with D maybe TRBD1 (6 bases). Germline values: CDR1 SGHAT, CDR2 FQNNGV. V was cut by 6 bases and J by 2 bases, with 17 bases left in between. CDR3 size: 15 residues.

The chain has TRBV7-9 and TRBJ1-2; D is unclear. Per the germline V gene, CDR1 is SEHNR and CDR2 is FQNEAQ (reference sequence). V was trimmed by 2 bases and J by 2 bases, leaving 9 bases between them. The CDR3 consists of 14 residues. CDR3 sequence: CASSLPVPNYGYTF. CDR3 DNA: TGTGCCAGCAGCTTACCAGTTCCGAACTATGGCTACACCTTC. The full variable domain, its missing parts supplied by reference TRBV7-9 and TRBJ1-2, is DTGVSQNPRHKITKRGQNVTFRCDPISEHNRLYWYRQTLGQGPEFLTYFQNEAQLEKSRLLSDRFSAERPKGSFSTLEIQRTEQGDSAMYLCASSLPVPNYGYTFGSGTRLTVV.

The J gene is TRBJ1-5, the V gene TRBV19; 10 nucleotides agree with TRBD1. This CDR3 region has 15 residues. J gave up 6 bases and V 6 bases, and 8 bases lay outside the gene matches. CDR1 is LNHDA and CDR2 is SQIVND in the germline V gene (reference sequence). The CDR3 loop reads CASSQTGGGGQPQHF. The CDR3 nucleotides read TGTGCCAGTAGCCAGACAGGGGGCGGCGGTCAGCCCCAGCATTTT.

The J gene is TRBJ1-6, the V gene TRBV5-1, with TRBD1 as a possible D gene (5 bases). The CDR3 contains 14 residues. V was pared by 4 bases and J by 7 bases, with 12 bases between. Germline loops: CDR1 SGHRS, CDR2 YFSETQ. CDR3: CASSMAEGNSPLHF. CDR3 nucleotides: TGCGCCAGCAGCATGGCGGAGGGGAATTCACCCCTCCACTTT.

This rearrangement joins TRBV11-3 to TRBJ2-5, with D tentatively TRBD2 (5 bases). Trimming pared 4 bases from V and 7 bases from J, leaving 13 bases between. The length of the CDR3 is 13 residues. Germline V lookup: CDR1 SGHNT, CDR2 YENEEA. The CDR3 sequence: CASSSVPEATQYF. Here the CDR3 DNA reads TGTGCCAGCAGCTCGGTCCCGGAGGCGACCCAGTACTTC.

This clone was found once. The genes are TRBV3-1 (or the pseudogene TRBV3-2) and TRBJ1-4; 9 nucleotides match TRBD1. The CDR3 covers 15 residues. Germline CDR1 reads LGHDT; CDR2 reads YNNKEL (reference sequence). Trimming at V came to 5 bases and at J to 6 bases, leaving 7 bases not matched to a gene. In DNA form, the CDR3 reads TGTGCCAGCAGCGTCAACAGGGGGCGCGATGAAAAACTGTTTTTT. This codes for CASSVNRGRDEKLFF.

This rearrangement joins TRBV28 to TRBJ2-3, with a weak D call TRBD2 (5 bases). The CDR3 runs to 15 residues. Trimming cost V 3 bases and J 3 bases, with 13 bases left between them. Germline V gives CDR1 MDHEN, CDR2 SYDVKM. In DNA form, the CDR3 reads TGTGCCAGCAGTTTCCAAGAGGGCTTTACAGATACGCAGTATTTT. Translated: CASSFQEGFTDTQYF.

The V and J genes are TRBV6-5 and TRBJ2-7; 7 nucleotides line up with TRBD1. CDR1 and CDR2 (germline): MNHEY, SVGAGI. The CDR3 has 15 residues. The J segment lost 3 bases and the V segment lost 5 bases, leaving 10 bases of the junction unmatched. The CDR3 DNA reads as TGTGCCAGCAGTCGCCAAGGGGACAGTAGCTACGAGCAGTACTTC. Its translation is CASSRQGDSSYEQYF.

The J gene is TRBJ2-5, the V gene TRBV5-5; D possibly corresponds to TRBD1 (5 bases). The length of the CDR3 is 15 residues. Germline values: CDR1 SGHKS, CDR2 YYEKEE (reference sequence). Trimming took off 3 bases at V and 5 bases at J, with 17 bases between the two ends. The CDR3 reads CASSSNVQVLETQYF. The DNA for the CDR3 is TGTGCCAGCAGCTCCAATGTACAGGTCCTTGAGACCCAGTACTTC.

The rearrangement joins TRBV30 to TRBJ1-5; D might be TRBD1 (5 bases). Germline lookup yields CDR1 GTSNPN and CDR2 SVGIG (reference sequence). The CDR3 contains 13 residues. V was shortened by 4 bases and J by 3 bases, with 10 bases between the two germline ends. The CDR3 DNA reads TGTGCCTGGACTTCAGGGCCCAATCAGCCCCAGCATTTT. This sequence encodes CAWTSGPNQPQHF. The full variable domain, rest sourced from reference TRBV30 and TRBJ1-5, is SQTIHQWPATLVQPVGSPLSLECTVEGTSNPNLYWYRQAAGRGLQLLFYSVGIGQISSEVPQNLSASRPQDRQFILSSKKLLLSDSGFYLCAWTSGPNQPQHFGDGTRLSIL.

The rearrangement joins TRBV2 to TRBJ2-4; D perhaps matches TRBD1 (6 bases). This CDR3 contains 14 residues. Germline CDR1 reads SNHLY; CDR2 reads FYNNEI. Trimming cost V 3 bases and J 3 bases, with 9 bases left between them. The CDR3: CASSDFRGKNIQYF. The CDR3 nucleotides are TGTGCCAGCAGTGACTTCAGGGGCAAAAACATTCAGTACTTC.

The rearrangement links TRBV5-1 to TRBJ2-7, with a possible D match to TRBD1 (5 bases). Germline V lookup: CDR1 SGHRS, CDR2 YFSETQ. CDR3 size: 15 residues. V shed 0 bases and J shed 3 bases, with 13 bases lying between them. CDR3 protein: CASSLGGRALYEQYF. CDR3 DNA: TGCGCCAGCAGCTTGGGGGGCAGGGCCCTCTACGAGCAGTACTTC.

The chain uses TRBV3-1 (or the pseudogene TRBV3-2) and TRBJ2-7, with TRBD1 identical over 11 bases. This CDR3 comprises 19 residues. Germline V gene lookup returns CDR1 LGHDT and CDR2 YNNKEL (reference sequence). V lost 5 bases and J lost 0; bases outside the gene matches: 15. The chain's CDR3 is CASSAFPGQGEKNSYEQYF. CDR3 nucleotide sequence: TGTGCCAGCAGCGCATTCCCGGGACAGGGGGAAAAGAACTCCTACGAGCAGTACTTC.

This clone was counted only a few times. The J gene is TRBJ1-3, the V gene TRBV10-3, with 11 positions matching TRBD1. CDR3 length equals 15 residues. Germline V gene data show CDR1 as ENHRY and CDR2 as SYGVKD. V shed 4 bases and J 6 bases; nucleotides not matched to a gene: 5. The CDR3 nucleotides are TGTGCCATCAGTGGAAGGACAGGGGGCCTAAACACCATATATTTT. Its protein is CAISGRTGGLNTIYF.

The chain is built from TRBV11-2 and TRBJ1-2; D gene uncertain. This CDR3 spans 12 amino acids. Germline values: CDR1 SGHAT, CDR2 FQNNGV. V shed 0 bases and J shed 8 bases, with 7 bases lying between them. This CDR3 reads CASSLEGGGYTF. The CDR3 DNA reads TGTGCCAGCAGCTTAGAGGGCGGGGGCTACACCTTC.

The chain employs TRBV7-9 and TRBJ1-4; D uncertain. V was clipped by 0 bases and J by 4 bases, with 6 bases between them. CDR1 SEHNR and CDR2 FQNEAQ come from the germline V gene (reference sequence). The CDR3 runs 14 residues. The CDR3 region is CASSLAVNNEKLFF. Here the CDR3 DNA reads TGTGCCAGCAGCTTAGCTGTTAATAATGAAAAACTGTTTTTT. The complete variable domain, with remaining parts taken from reference TRBV7-9 and TRBJ1-4, reads DTGVSQNPRHKITKRGQNVTFRCDPISEHNRLYWYRQTLGQGPEFLTYFQNEAQLEKSRLLSDRFSAERPKGSFSTLEIQRTEQGDSAMYLCASSLAVNNEKLFFGSGTQLSVL.

This clone was recorded only once. The chain couples TRBV27 to TRBJ2-7, with a tentative D call TRBD2 (5 bases). CDR3 length equals 15 residues. Per the germline V gene, CDR1 is MNHEY and CDR2 is SMNVEV (reference sequence). V lost 4 bases and J lost 5, with 18 bases in between. The CDR3 DNA reads TGTGCCAGCAGTTCCCCCGGTCGCGCGAGGGACGAGCAGTACTTC. The encoded protein is CASSSPGRARDEQYF.

The V and J genes are TRBV3-1 (or the pseudogene TRBV3-2) and TRBJ1-2, with TRBD1 matching over 8 bases. The CDR3 is 15 residues long. Looked up from germline, CDR1 is LGHDT and CDR2 is YNNKEL (reference sequence). V gave up 1 base and J gave up 0 bases; unmatched junction bases: 1. The CDR3 nucleotides read TGTGCCAGCAGCCAAGGGGACAGGACTAACTATGGCTACACCTTC. Translated, it gives CASSQGDRTNYGYTF.

The V call is TRBV7-3, the J call TRBJ2-1, with D possibly being TRBD1 (6 bases). The V gene lost 6 bases and the J gene lost 0 bases, with 15 bases spanning the gap. Germline V lookup: CDR1 SGHTA, CDR2 FQGTGA. This CDR3 has 16 amino acids. The CDR3 protein is CASSHRAESSYNEQFF. The DNA for the CDR3 is TGTGCCAGCAGTCACAGGGCAGAGAGCTCCTACAATGAGCAGTTCTTC.

The chain employs TRBV28 and TRBJ2-7, with TRBD1 matching 7 bases. Germline loops: CDR1 MDHEN, CDR2 SYDVKM. The CDR3 consists of 15 residues. V lost 5 bases and J lost 6; bases outside the gene matches: 13. Here the CDR3 DNA reads TGTGCCAGCAGTCGACCCGGGGACAGTTTCGGCGAGCAGTACTTC. The encoded protein is CASSRPGDSFGEQYF.

This clone came up once. The V and J genes are TRBV3-1 (or the pseudogene TRBV3-2) and TRBJ2-2; D perhaps matches TRBD2 (6 bases). V was cut by 0 bases and J by 7 bases, with 18 bases left in between. The germline V gene encodes CDR1 LGHDT and CDR2 YNNKEL (reference sequence). CDR3 length: 17 amino acids. The CDR3 sequence is CASSQDVVAGTFGELFF. In DNA, the CDR3 is TGTGCCAGCAGCCAAGATGTGGTAGCAGGGACTTTCGGGGAGCTGTTTTTT.

The rearrangement uses TRBV4-3 and TRBJ1-1; maybe TRBD1 (5 bases). V shed 1 base and J shed 4 bases, with 10 bases lying between them. Germline assignment: CDR1 LGHNA and CDR2 YSLEER. The CDR3 has 14 residues. The chain's CDR3 is CASSQVWGGTEAFF. CDR3 in DNA: TGCGCCAGCAGCCAAGTATGGGGGGGCACTGAAGCTTTCTTT.

The V call is TRBV19, the J call TRBJ1-5; the D gene is possibly TRBD1 (5 bases). Germline assignment: CDR1 LNHDA and CDR2 SQIVND (reference sequence). This CDR3 comprises 13 residues. V dropped 3 bases and J dropped 7 bases, with 10 bases sitting between them. CDR3 DNA sequence: TGTGCCAGTAGTATTCGGCAGGGCCAGCCCCAGCATTTT. Its protein product is CASSIRQGQPQHF.

V usage is TRBV5-6 and J usage is TRBJ1-6; TRBD1 matches 11 bases. V trimming: 2 bases; J trimming: 8 bases; junction bases outside the gene matches: 3. Germline V gives CDR1 SGHDT, CDR2 YYEEEE. The CDR3 covers 15 residues. The CDR3 spells CASSFGGQGDSPLHF. The CDR3 DNA reads as TGTGCCAGCAGCTTCGGGGGACAGGGGGATTCACCCCTCCACTTT.

Only one count was recorded for this clone. The chain carries TRBV28 and TRBJ1-6; 8 bases fit TRBD1. CDR3 length: 14 amino acids. Germline lookup yields CDR1 MDHEN and CDR2 SYDVKM. Trimming cost V 6 bases and J 9 bases; bases outside gene matches: 7. The CDR3: CASSRTGGGSPLHF. The CDR3 DNA reads as TGTGCCAGCAGCCGCACAGGGGGAGGTTCACCCCTCCACTTT.

This clone is a singleton in its sample. V usage is TRBV7-9 and J usage is TRBJ1-5, with D possibly TRBD1 on 5 matching bases. V shed 5 bases and J shed 7 bases, with 15 bases lying between them. This CDR3 contains 14 residues. Germline CDR1 SEHNR, CDR2 FQNEAQ (reference sequence). The CDR3 DNA reads TGTGCCAGCAGCCAGGACGGGGGGGACCAGCCCCAGCATTTT. Residues: CASSQDGGDQPQHF. Looking up the rest from reference TRBV7-9 and TRBJ1-5 gives the full variable domain: DTGVSQNPRHKITKRGQNVTFRCDPISEHNRLYWYRQTLGQGPEFLTYFQNEAQLEKSRLLSDRFSAERPKGSFSTLEIQRTEQGDSAMYLCASSQDGGDQPQHFGDGTRLSIL.

The V gene is TRBV10-3, the J gene TRBJ2-3; 12 nucleotides match TRBD2. The germline CDR1 and CDR2 sequences are ENHRY and SYGVKD. CDR3 length: 14 residues. V lost 4 bases and J lost 7; bases outside the gene matches: 3. The CDR3, as DNA: TGTGCCATCAGTGCTACTAGCGGGAGGTATACGCAGTATTTT. This gives the protein CAISATSGRYTQYF.

The genes are TRBV28 and TRBJ1-3; D is possibly TRBD1 (5 bases). Germline CDR1 and CDR2: MDHEN and SYDVKM. V dropped 5 bases and J dropped 1 base, with 12 bases sitting between them. The CDR3 is 15 residues long. CDR3 sequence: CASSPRQLSGNTIYF. In nucleotides, the CDR3 is TGTGCCAGCAGTCCCCGACAGCTATCTGGAAACACCATATATTTT.

The rearrangement uses TRBV9 and TRBJ1-5, with D tentatively TRBD1 (5 bases). The CDR3 runs 16 residues. Germline V CDR1 and CDR2: SGDLS, YYNGEE. V lost 3 bases and J 4 bases, leaving 17 bases between the germline ends. CDR3 protein: CASSGPPGRINQPQHF. The CDR3 DNA is TGTGCCAGCAGCGGACCCCCAGGGAGGATAAATCAGCCCCAGCATTTT.

Only a few counts were recorded for this clone. The chain uses TRBV21-1 and TRBJ1-5. TRBV21-1 is a documented pseudogene. This CDR3 has 15 amino acids. CDR3 coding DNA: TGTGCCAGCAGCAAAGCGCCGAGGGTGGGTCAGCCCCAGCATTTT. This gives the protein CASSKAPRVGQPQHF.